This T cell receptor beta chain is from a study of blood T cells in healthy people across ages. Across the whole study: About one barcoded beta molecule per two T cells was captured by template switching. General observations from the study: Estimated diversity, derived from one million T cells, was regarded as an underestimate.

Primers used in a second PCR of about 7 to 12 cycles were a sample-barcoded 5' primer and a J-beta primer mix. Carrying 12 random nucleotides, a template-switch adaptor labeled each individual cDNA molecule. MiXCR, run by TCRdb on the 5' RACE reads, gives a single entry per CDR3 protein. The sample lists roughly 900,000 distinct CDR3 sequences, around 28% occurring once. Many counts were recorded for this clonotype. Antigen unknown. Germline-derived CDR1 and CDR2 are SGHAT and FQNNGV. The CDR3 consists of 14 residues. V was pared by 1 base and J by 6 bases, with 11 bases between. The sequence was collected from a woman over 75 in good health. This chain links TRBV11-2 with TRBJ2-3; D unresolved. Sequences were obtained from blood. CDR3 nucleotides: TGTGCCAGCAGCTTAGCCTCCTGGCAGGATACGCAGTATTTT. Translation gives CASSLASWQDTQYF. The full variable domain, its missing parts supplied by reference TRBV11-2 and TRBJ2-3, is EAGVAQSPRYKIIEKRQSVAFWCNPISGHATLYWYQQILGQGPKLLIQFQNNGVVDDSQLPKDRFSAERLKGVDSTLKIQPAKLEDSAVYLCASSLASWQDTQYFGPGTRLTVL.